Below, 17 T cell receptor beta chains from the same sample are listed, as sequenced in a study of T cells in Graves' hyperthyroidism and ophthalmopathy. What was amplified from RNA transcripts were TCR beta CDR3 regions. The TCR CDR3 was amplified in a first-round RT-PCR using the HTBI primer set. TCRdb re-called the multiplex PCR reads through MiXCR, storing one row per CDR3 protein. The sample lists under 350,000 distinct CDR3 sequences; 13% were seen once. Sequenced input: blood. The source is a woman aged 25 to 39 with Graves' hyperthyroidism that later progressed to Graves' ophthalmopathy.

As for this clonotype: The conserved phenylalanine or tryptophan is not found at the CDR3 terminus, so this likely reflects a read error. The chain links TRBV11-2 to TRBJ2-7; TRBD1 matches at 7 bases. Germline V CDR1 and CDR2: SGHAT, FQNNGV. The CDR3 sequence is 15 residues long. In DNA form, the CDR3 reads TGTGCCAGCGGCTTAGACGGGACAGCCTCCTACGAGCAGTACTCC. Its translation: CASGLDGTASYEQYS.

This clonotype was seen repeatedly, ten times or more. The chain links TRBV6-2 or TRBV6-3 to TRBJ2-1, with no clear D. The CDR3 spans 12 residues. Per the germline V gene, CDR1 is MNHEY and CDR2 is SVGEGT. V lost 9 bases to trimming and J lost 0 bases, with 6 bases between them. The CDR3 loop is CASLSSYNEQFF. CDR3 in DNA: TGTGCCAGTCTAAGCTCCTACAATGAGCAGTTCTTC.

At least ten counts were recorded for this clonotype. This chain uses TRBV27 with TRBJ1-1; no clear D. Germline V gene data show CDR1 as MNHEY and CDR2 as SMNVEV (reference sequence). V dropped 3 bases and J dropped 5 bases, with 7 bases sitting between them. This CDR3 comprises 12 residues. CDR3 nucleotide sequence: TGTGCCAGCAGTTTTAAAGGGACTGAAGCTTTCTTT. Its translation is CASSFKGTEAFF.

V is TRBV14 and J is TRBJ2-2, with 7 bases fitting TRBD1. The V segment lost 3 bases and the J segment 4 bases; nucleotides outside the gene matches: 8. The germline CDR1 and CDR2 sequences are SGHDN and FVKESK. The CDR3 is made up of 16 amino acids. CDR3 sequence reads: CASSHQGTAITGELFF. The CDR3, as DNA: TGTGCCAGCAGCCACCAAGGGACAGCTATCACCGGGGAGCTGTTTTTT.

This clonotype has ten or more counts. The chain has TRBV27 and TRBJ2-7, with unresolved D. The germline V and J ends were trimmed by 2 bases and 8 bases, with 7 bases remaining between them. The CDR3 has 11 residues. CDR1 is MNHEY and CDR2 is SMNVEV in the germline V gene (reference sequence). For the CDR3, the DNA is TGTGCCAGCAGTTTAGCCGATAAGCAGTACTTC. Its protein is CASSLADKQYF.

This clonotype was picked up a small number of times. The rearrangement links TRBV20-1 to TRBJ2-5, with 10 bases matching TRBD1. The CDR3 spans 21 residues. The J segment lost 3 bases and the V segment lost 1 base, leaving 23 bases of the junction unmatched. Germline CDR1 DFQATT, CDR2 SNEGSKA (reference sequence). Here the CDR3 reads CSARAPGDRGVFTSGEETQYF. In DNA, the CDR3 is TGCAGTGCTAGAGCACCGGGGGACAGGGGAGTCTTTACTAGCGGCGAAGAGACCCAGTACTTC.

This clonotype was seen many times. The CDR3 is CASSHRQGQETQYF. The CDR3 region has the DNA TGTGCCAGCAGCCACAGACAGGGGCAAGAGACCCAGTACTTC. The rearrangement joins TRBV7-8 to TRBJ2-5, with 8 bases fitting TRBD1. Trimming cost V 5 bases and J 2 bases; bases outside gene matches: 4. Germline loops: CDR1 SGHVS, CDR2 FQNEAQ. The CDR3 runs to 14 residues. Full variable domain (outside the CDR3, taken from reference TRBV7-8 and TRBJ2-5): GAGVSQSPRYKVAKRGQDVALRCDPISGHVSLFWYQQALGQGPEFLTYFQNEAQLDKSGLPSDRFFAERPEGSVSTLKIQRTQQEDSAVYLCASSHRQGQETQYFGPGTRLLVL.

The J gene is TRBJ1-6, the V gene TRBV9; D ambiguous. Germline CDR1 reads SGDLS; CDR2 reads YYNGEE. The ends were cut back, 3 bases at V and 6 bases at J, with 13 bases in the middle. The CDR3 length is 15 residues. CDR3 sequence (DNA): TGTGCCAGCAGCGCACGCGCCTTGACTAATTCACCCCTCCACTTT. Residues: CASSARALTNSPLHF.

As regards this clonotype: A clone one base away is much larger, so this may be a read error. CDR3 nucleotide sequence: TGCGCCAGCAGCGAGGACGGTACAACTAATGAAAAACTGTTTTTT. It encodes CASSEDGTTNEKLFF. The gene calls are TRBV5-1 and TRBJ1-4; D gene ambiguous. The germline V gene encodes CDR1 SGHRS and CDR2 YFSETQ. CDR3 length equals 15 residues. V dropped 4 bases and J dropped 0 bases, with 10 bases sitting between them.

This clonotype appeared many times. This rearrangement joins TRBV2 to TRBJ2-5; D is perhaps TRBD2 (5 bases). The CDR3 sequence is 14 residues long. V lost 4 bases to trimming and J lost 5 bases, with 14 bases between them. CDR1 is SNHLY, CDR2 FYNNEI, per germline. The CDR3 spells CASSGSVGGETQYF. In DNA, the CDR3 is TGTGCCAGCAGTGGGTCGGTCGGAGGTGAGACCCAGTACTTC. Using reference TRBV2 and TRBJ2-5 for the parts outside the CDR3, the full variable domain is EPEVTQTPSHQVTQMGQEVILRCVPISNHLYFYWYRQILGQKVEFLVSFYNNEISEKSEIFDDQFSVERPDGSNFTLKIRSTKLEDSAMYFCASSGSVGGETQYFGPGTRLLVL.

This clonotype showed up many times. Compared with germline, one end of the junction differs, possibly owing to a read error. This chain joins TRBV7-7 and TRBJ1-1; no reliable D call. CDR3 length: 13 amino acids. Germline V lookup: CDR1 SSHAT, CDR2 FNYEAQ (reference sequence). CDR3: CASSLSRYTEAFF. For the CDR3, the DNA is TGTGCTAGCAGCTTATCTCGGTACACTGAAGCTTTCTTT. Full variable domain (outside the CDR3, taken from reference TRBV7-7 and TRBJ1-1): GAGVSQSPRYKVTKRGQDVTLRCDPISSHATLYWYQQALGQGPEFLTYFNYEAQPDKSGLPSDRFSAERPEGSISTLTIQRTEQRDSAMYRCASSLSRYTEAFFGQGTRLTVV.

This clonotype was recorded at least ten times. The genes are TRBV7-2 and TRBJ1-2, with D possibly TRBD1 on 5 matching bases. Trimming pared 5 bases from V and 0 bases from J, leaving 16 bases between. The CDR3 spans 16 residues. Germline CDR1 reads SGHTA; CDR2 reads FQGNSA. CDR3 in DNA: TGTGCCAGCAGCCCCCGTGGGACTAAAGCTAACTATGGCTACACCTTC. Its translation is CASSPRGTKANYGYTF.

This clonotype has more than one count but fewer than ten. This chain uses TRBV12-3 or TRBV12-4 with TRBJ2-6; no clear D. This CDR3 contains 17 residues. V was pared by 8 bases and J by 4 bases, with 21 bases between. The CDR3 reads CASGAAVFWTGANVLTF. The DNA for the CDR3 is TGTGCCAGCGGCGCCGCCGTGTTCTGGACCGGGGCCAACGTCCTGACTTTC.

In this sample, this clonotype turned up many times. The rearrangement uses TRBV12-3 or TRBV12-4 and TRBJ2-1; D remains unclear. The CDR3 has 12 amino acids. V was pared by 1 base and J by 11 bases, with 9 bases between. The CDR3 DNA is TGTGCCAGCAGTTTAGGAGTAGCCAAGCAGTTCTTC. This translates into CASSLGVAKQFF.

This clonotype was counted between two and nine times. The chain recombines TRBV19 with TRBJ2-3; no reliable D call. There are 13 residues in the CDR3. Germline-derived CDR1 and CDR2 are LNHDA and SQIVND (reference sequence). Trimming shortened V by 8 bases and J by 0 bases, and 9 bases separated the two germline ends. The CDR3 here is CASSGASTDTQYF. DNA of the CDR3: TGTGCCAGTTCCGGAGCTAGCACAGATACGCAGTATTTT.

This clonotype was found many times. The genes are TRBV6-2 or TRBV6-3 and TRBJ2-5; possible D gene TRBD2, 5 bases. V lost 4 bases and J 4 bases, leaving 7 bases between the germline ends. Germline V gives CDR1 MNHEY, CDR2 SVGEGT. The CDR3 is 12 amino acids. Here the CDR3 reads CASSWSGETQYF. The CDR3 coding sequence is TGTGCCAGCAGTTGGAGCGGAGAGACCCAGTACTTC.

The chain carries TRBV12-5 and TRBJ2-3, with D unclear. The germline V gene encodes CDR1 LGHNT and CDR2 FRNRAP. Trimming pared 6 bases from V and 2 bases from J, leaving 15 bases between. This CDR3 has 15 amino acids. The CDR3 spells CASGRSGLSTDTQYF. DNA of the CDR3: TGTGCTAGTGGAAGGTCAGGCCTTTCCACAGATACGCAGTATTTT.